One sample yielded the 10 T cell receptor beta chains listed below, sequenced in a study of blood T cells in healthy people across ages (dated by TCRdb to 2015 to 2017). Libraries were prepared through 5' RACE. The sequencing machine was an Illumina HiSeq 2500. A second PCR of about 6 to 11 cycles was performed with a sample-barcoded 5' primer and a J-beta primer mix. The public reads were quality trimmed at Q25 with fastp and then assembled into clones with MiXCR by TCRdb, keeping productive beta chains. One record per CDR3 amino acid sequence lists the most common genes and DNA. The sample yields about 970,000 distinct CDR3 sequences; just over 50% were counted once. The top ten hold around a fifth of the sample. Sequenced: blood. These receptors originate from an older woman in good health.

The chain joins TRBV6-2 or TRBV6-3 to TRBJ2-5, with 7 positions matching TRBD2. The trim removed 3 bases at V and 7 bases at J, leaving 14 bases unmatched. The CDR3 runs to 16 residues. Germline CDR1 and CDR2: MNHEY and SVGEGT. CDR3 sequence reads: CASSYWASGQEGTQYF. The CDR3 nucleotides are TGTGCCAGCAGTTATTGGGCTAGCGGCCAGGAGGGGACCCAGTACTTC.

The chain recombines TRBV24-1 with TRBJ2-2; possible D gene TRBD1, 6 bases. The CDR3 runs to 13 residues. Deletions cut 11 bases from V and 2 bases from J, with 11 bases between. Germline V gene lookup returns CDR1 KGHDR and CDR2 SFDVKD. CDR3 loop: CAIGDTNTGELFF. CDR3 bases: TGTGCCATAGGGGACACCAACACCGGGGAGCTGTTTTTT.

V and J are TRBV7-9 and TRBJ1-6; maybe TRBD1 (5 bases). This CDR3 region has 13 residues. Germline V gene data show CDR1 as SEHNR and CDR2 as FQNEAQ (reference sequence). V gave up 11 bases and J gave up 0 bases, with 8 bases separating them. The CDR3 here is CAGGDSYNSPLHF. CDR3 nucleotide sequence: TGTGCCGGAGGGGACTCCTATAATTCACCCCTCCACTTT.

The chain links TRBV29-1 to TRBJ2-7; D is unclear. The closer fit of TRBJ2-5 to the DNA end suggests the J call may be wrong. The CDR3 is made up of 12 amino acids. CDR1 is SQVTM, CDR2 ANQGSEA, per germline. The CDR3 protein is CSVEATGETQYF. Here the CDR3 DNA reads TGCAGCGTTGAGGCCACCGGGGAGACCCAGTACTTC.

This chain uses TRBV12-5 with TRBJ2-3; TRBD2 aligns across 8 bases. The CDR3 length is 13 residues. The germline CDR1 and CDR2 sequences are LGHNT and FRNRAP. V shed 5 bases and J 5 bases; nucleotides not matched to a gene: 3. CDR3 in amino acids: CASGTGGLDTQYF. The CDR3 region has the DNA TGTGCTAGTGGTACGGGGGGGTTAGATACGCAGTATTTT.

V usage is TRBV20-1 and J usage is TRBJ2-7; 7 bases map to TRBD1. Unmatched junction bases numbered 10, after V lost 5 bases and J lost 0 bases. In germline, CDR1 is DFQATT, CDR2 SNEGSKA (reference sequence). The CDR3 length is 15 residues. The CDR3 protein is CSAGLPGGSSYEQYF. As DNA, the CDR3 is TGCAGTGCTGGACTCCCAGGGGGTAGCTCCTACGAGCAGTACTTC.

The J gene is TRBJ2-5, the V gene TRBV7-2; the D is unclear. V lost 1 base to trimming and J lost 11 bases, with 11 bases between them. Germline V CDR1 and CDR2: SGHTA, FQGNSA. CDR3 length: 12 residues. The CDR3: CASSLVSNEQYF. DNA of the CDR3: TGTGCCAGCAGCTTAGTAAGCAATGAGCAGTACTTC.

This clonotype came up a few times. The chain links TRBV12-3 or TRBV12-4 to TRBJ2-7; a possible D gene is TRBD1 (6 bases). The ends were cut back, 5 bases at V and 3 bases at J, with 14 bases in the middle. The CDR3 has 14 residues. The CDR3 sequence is CASSPGTMLYEQYF. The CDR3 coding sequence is TGTGCCAGCAGTCCCGGGACAATGCTCTACGAGCAGTACTTC.

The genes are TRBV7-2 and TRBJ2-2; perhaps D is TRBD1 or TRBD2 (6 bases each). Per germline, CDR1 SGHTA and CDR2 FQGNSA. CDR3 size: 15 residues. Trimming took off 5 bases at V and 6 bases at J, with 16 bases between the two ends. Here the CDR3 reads CASSNLGGRAGELFF. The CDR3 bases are TGTGCCAGCAGCAATCTCGGGGGCCGGGCCGGGGAGCTGTTTTTT.

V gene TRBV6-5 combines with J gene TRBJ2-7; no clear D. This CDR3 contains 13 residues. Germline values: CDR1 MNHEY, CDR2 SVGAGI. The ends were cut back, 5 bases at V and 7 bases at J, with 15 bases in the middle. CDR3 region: CASSPGVRNEQYF. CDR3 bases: TGTGCCAGCAGTCCTGGTGTGAGAAATGAGCAGTACTTC.